Described below is a single T cell receptor (beta chain) sequence and its context. The data were obtained in a study of T cell responses to AZD1222 COVID-19 vaccine. Timing groups of about 4 and about 12 weeks for second doses were pooled. V shed 1 base and J shed 5 bases, with 15 bases lying between them. This CDR3 has 15 residues. Germline CDR1 SGHTS, CDR2 YDEGEE. The assay was immunoSEQ multiplex PCR, and TCRdb's table has in-frame clones only and misses some. The data hold over 90,000 clones, with roughly 90% observed a single time. This receptor was obtained from an adult who received the AZD1222 COVID-19 vaccine. The sequences come from peripheral blood, collected 28 days after the second AZD1222 dose. The gene calls are TRBV5-8 and TRBJ1-2; no reliable D call. For the CDR3, the DNA is TGTGCCAGCAGCTTGTGGACTGCGGGGATTTATGGCTACACCTTC. This codes for CASSLWTAGIYGYTF.